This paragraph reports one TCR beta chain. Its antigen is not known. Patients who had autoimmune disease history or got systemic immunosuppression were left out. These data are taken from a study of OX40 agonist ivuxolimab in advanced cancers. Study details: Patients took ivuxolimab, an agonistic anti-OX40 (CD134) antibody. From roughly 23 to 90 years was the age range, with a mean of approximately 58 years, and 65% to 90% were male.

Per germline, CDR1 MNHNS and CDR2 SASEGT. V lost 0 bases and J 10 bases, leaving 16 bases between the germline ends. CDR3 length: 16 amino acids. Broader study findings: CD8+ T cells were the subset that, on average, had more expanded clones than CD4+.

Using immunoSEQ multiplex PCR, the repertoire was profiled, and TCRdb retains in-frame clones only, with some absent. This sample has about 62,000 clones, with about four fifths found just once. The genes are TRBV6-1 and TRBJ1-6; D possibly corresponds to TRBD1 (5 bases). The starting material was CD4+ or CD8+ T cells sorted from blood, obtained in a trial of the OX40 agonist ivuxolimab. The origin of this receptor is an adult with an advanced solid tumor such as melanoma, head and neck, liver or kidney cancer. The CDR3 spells CASSEASPGSMSPLHF. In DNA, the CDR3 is TGTGCCAGCAGTGAAGCGTCTCCAGGGTCGATGTCACCCCTCCACTTT.